These 9 T cell receptor beta chains originate from one sample sequenced in a study of T cell responses to AZD1222 COVID-19 vaccine. Clones were sequenced by immunoSEQ multiplex PCR, and TCRdb holds only the in-frame ones, with some missing. The sample carries 150,000 to 200,000 clones, just over 90% recorded once. The source was peripheral blood, collected on day 0 of AZD1222 vaccination. The source of these receptors is an adult in good health.

This chain uses TRBV28 with TRBJ1-3; maybe TRBD1 (6 bases). The CDR3 covers 14 residues. Trimming removed 6 bases from V and 8 bases from J, with 17 bases in between. Germline V CDR1 and CDR2: MDHEN, SYDVKM. The CDR3 coding sequence is TGTGCCAGCAGAATAGGTGGTCAGGGGTACACCATATATTTT. This translates into CASRIGGQGYTIYF.

The chain combines TRBV29-1 with TRBJ1-2; D is perhaps TRBD1 (5 bases). This CDR3 region has 13 residues. Germline CDR1 and CDR2: SQVTM and ANQGSEA. V lost 7 bases, J lost 4 bases, and 16 bases lay in between. Here the CDR3 reads CSAGRGEVYGYTF. CDR3 sequence (DNA): TGCAGCGCCGGAAGGGGAGAGGTCTATGGCTACACCTTC. The entire variable domain, with the rest obtained from reference TRBV29-1 and TRBJ1-2, is as follows: SAVISQKPSRDICQRGTSLTIQCQVDSQVTMMFWYRQQPGQSLTLIATANQGSEATYESGFVIDKFPISRPNLTFSTLTVSNMSPEDSSIYLCSAGRGEVYGYTFGSGTRLTVV.

The rearrangement links TRBV5-1 to TRBJ2-7; no reliable D call. The CDR3 covers 14 residues. V lost 4 bases, J lost 5 bases, and 16 bases lay in between. CDR1 is SGHRS, CDR2 YFSETQ, per germline. The CDR3 DNA is TGCGCCAGCAGCAAAGGGCTTGTCGGCGACGAGCAGTACTTC. Protein product: CASSKGLVGDEQYF.

V gene TRBV4-2 combines with J gene TRBJ2-2, with D perhaps TRBD2 (6 bases). The CDR3 covers 16 residues. Germline CDR1 reads LGHNA; CDR2 reads YNFKEQ. Trimming shortened V by 0 bases and J by 4 bases, and 12 bases separated the two germline ends. The CDR3 sequence is CASSQETREITGELFF. The CDR3 bases are TGTGCCAGCAGCCAAGAGACTAGGGAGATCACCGGGGAGCTGTTTTTT.

The CDR3 DNA is TGCGCCAGCAGCCAATCCGGATACGGGGGATTAGGCGCTTTCTTT. Translated, it gives CASSQSGYGGLGAFF. The chain uses TRBV4-1 and TRBJ1-1; D perhaps matches TRBD1 (5 bases). The V end lost 2 bases, the J end lost 11 bases, and 21 bases lay between the germline ends. The germline V gene encodes CDR1 MGHRA and CDR2 YSYEKL. This CDR3 contains 15 residues.

This clone is a singleton in its sample. The J gene is TRBJ1-1, the V gene TRBV6-5; TRBD1 matches 7 bases. CDR3 size: 15 residues. V lost 5 bases, J lost 1 base, and 7 bases stayed unmatched. From germline, CDR1 is MNHEY and CDR2 SVGAGI. The CDR3 DNA follows: TGTGCCAGCAGTCTAGGGGACAGTCAGAACACTGAAGCTTTCTTT. Its translation: CASSLGDSQNTEAFF.

This rearrangement joins TRBV19 to TRBJ1-1; 8 bases match TRBD1. Unmatched junction bases numbered 17, after V lost 3 bases and J lost 11 bases. The CDR3 totals 16 residues. CDR1 LNHDA and CDR2 SQIVND come from the germline V gene (reference sequence). CDR3 coding DNA: TGTGCCAGTAGTATGTCGCACAGGGGGTATGGGGTAGCGGCTTTCTTT. Translated: CASSMSHRGYGVAAFF.

The chain employs TRBV15 and TRBJ1-2; unclear D gene. Germline CDR1 reads LNHNV; CDR2 reads YYDKDF (reference sequence). V was trimmed by 3 bases and J by 3 bases, leaving 8 bases between them. The CDR3 spans 13 residues. The CDR3 DNA reads TGTGCCACCAGCAGTGGACGTCACTATGGCTACACCTTC. This encodes CATSSGRHYGYTF. Full variable domain (outside the CDR3, taken from reference TRBV15 and TRBJ1-2): DAMVIQNPRYQVTQFGKPVTLSCSQTLNHNVMYWYQQKSSQAPKLLFHYYDKDFNNEADTPDNFQSRRPNTSFCFLDIRSPGLGDTAMYLCATSSGRHYGYTFGSGTRLTVV.

The J gene is TRBJ1-2, the V gene TRBV28, with 7 bases aligning to TRBD1. The CDR3 is 12 residues long. The germline gives CDR1 MDHEN, CDR2 SYDVKM. V lost 7 bases to trimming and J lost 7 bases; unmatched junction nucleotides: 6. In nucleotides, the CDR3 is TGTGCCAGCAACCGGCCAGGGGGTGGCTACACCTTC. It yields the protein CASNRPGGGYTF.